The TCR beta chain described here comes from a study of shared clonotypes between healthy human individuals. Per the germline V gene, CDR1 is SGHRS and CDR2 is YFSETQ. V shed 1 base and J shed 1 base, with 5 bases lying between them. The CDR3 sequence is 13 residues long. Sequencing used immunoSEQ multiplex PCR; TCRdb keeps in-frame clones, though not all of them. This table holds 450,000 to 700,000 clones, roughly 96% found once. Naive CD8 populations comprised CD45RO-negative cells positively selected for CCR7, excluding terminally differentiated effector memory CD45RA+ cells. Sequencing was carried out using naive CD8+ T cells sorted from blood. J is TRBJ1-1 and V is TRBV5-1, with D hard to call. This sequence originates from a woman in her 30s in good health. The DNA for the CDR3 is TGCGCCAGCAGCTTGATCAGGAACACTGAAGCTTTCTTT. Translated: CASSLIRNTEAFF.